Only one count was recorded for the clone carrying this TCR beta chain. Its target is not known. From blood CD8+ and CD4+ T cells, TCR beta sequences were generated. The length of the CDR3 is 15 residues. Germline CDR1 and CDR2: MNHEY and SMNVEV (reference sequence). Trimming removed 5 bases at V and 0 bases at J, with 13 bases between. A quantity of about 0.45 to 1 ug RNA underwent reverse transcription using random hexamers. MiXCR was run by TCRdb on the immunoSEQ multiplex PCR reads, yielding one entry per CDR3 protein. The data show some 130,000 distinct CDR3 sequences, roughly 94% seen once. The source of the sample is a study of CD8 T cells in Susac syndrome. Overall study context: The Susac syndrome patients were therapy-naive, on corticosteroids, or on intravenous immunoglobulin alone at blood draw.

Study-wide results and caveats: In total CD8+ repertoires, 15 to 20 Susac-specific public clones were found, and CD8+ TEMRA repertoires had roughly five.

V usage is TRBV27 and J usage is TRBJ1-2; no reliable D call. The sequenced sample was CD8+ T cells from PBMCs. The sequence was obtained from a human donor with Susac syndrome. The CDR3 DNA sequence: TGTGCCAGCAGTCCCTCACAGATGACTAACTATGGCTACACCTTC. Amino acid sequence: CASSPSQMTNYGYTF.